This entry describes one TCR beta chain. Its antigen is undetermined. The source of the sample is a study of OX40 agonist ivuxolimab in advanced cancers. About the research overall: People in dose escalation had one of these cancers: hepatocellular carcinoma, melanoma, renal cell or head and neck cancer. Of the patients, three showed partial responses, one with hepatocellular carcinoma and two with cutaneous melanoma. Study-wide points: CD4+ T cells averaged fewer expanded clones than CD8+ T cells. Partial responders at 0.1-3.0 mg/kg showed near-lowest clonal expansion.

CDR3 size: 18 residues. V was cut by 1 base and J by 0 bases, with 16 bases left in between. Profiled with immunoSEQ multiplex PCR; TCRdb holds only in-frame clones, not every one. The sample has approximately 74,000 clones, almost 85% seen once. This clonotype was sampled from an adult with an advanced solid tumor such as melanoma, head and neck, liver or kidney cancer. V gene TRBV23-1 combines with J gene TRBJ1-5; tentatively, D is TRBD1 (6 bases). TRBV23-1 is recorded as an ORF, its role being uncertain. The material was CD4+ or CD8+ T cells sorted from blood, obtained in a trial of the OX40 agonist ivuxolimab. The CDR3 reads CASSQFGLKTGSNQPQHF. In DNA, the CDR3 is TGCGCCAGCAGTCAATTCGGGCTAAAGACAGGTAGCAATCAGCCCCAGCATTTT.